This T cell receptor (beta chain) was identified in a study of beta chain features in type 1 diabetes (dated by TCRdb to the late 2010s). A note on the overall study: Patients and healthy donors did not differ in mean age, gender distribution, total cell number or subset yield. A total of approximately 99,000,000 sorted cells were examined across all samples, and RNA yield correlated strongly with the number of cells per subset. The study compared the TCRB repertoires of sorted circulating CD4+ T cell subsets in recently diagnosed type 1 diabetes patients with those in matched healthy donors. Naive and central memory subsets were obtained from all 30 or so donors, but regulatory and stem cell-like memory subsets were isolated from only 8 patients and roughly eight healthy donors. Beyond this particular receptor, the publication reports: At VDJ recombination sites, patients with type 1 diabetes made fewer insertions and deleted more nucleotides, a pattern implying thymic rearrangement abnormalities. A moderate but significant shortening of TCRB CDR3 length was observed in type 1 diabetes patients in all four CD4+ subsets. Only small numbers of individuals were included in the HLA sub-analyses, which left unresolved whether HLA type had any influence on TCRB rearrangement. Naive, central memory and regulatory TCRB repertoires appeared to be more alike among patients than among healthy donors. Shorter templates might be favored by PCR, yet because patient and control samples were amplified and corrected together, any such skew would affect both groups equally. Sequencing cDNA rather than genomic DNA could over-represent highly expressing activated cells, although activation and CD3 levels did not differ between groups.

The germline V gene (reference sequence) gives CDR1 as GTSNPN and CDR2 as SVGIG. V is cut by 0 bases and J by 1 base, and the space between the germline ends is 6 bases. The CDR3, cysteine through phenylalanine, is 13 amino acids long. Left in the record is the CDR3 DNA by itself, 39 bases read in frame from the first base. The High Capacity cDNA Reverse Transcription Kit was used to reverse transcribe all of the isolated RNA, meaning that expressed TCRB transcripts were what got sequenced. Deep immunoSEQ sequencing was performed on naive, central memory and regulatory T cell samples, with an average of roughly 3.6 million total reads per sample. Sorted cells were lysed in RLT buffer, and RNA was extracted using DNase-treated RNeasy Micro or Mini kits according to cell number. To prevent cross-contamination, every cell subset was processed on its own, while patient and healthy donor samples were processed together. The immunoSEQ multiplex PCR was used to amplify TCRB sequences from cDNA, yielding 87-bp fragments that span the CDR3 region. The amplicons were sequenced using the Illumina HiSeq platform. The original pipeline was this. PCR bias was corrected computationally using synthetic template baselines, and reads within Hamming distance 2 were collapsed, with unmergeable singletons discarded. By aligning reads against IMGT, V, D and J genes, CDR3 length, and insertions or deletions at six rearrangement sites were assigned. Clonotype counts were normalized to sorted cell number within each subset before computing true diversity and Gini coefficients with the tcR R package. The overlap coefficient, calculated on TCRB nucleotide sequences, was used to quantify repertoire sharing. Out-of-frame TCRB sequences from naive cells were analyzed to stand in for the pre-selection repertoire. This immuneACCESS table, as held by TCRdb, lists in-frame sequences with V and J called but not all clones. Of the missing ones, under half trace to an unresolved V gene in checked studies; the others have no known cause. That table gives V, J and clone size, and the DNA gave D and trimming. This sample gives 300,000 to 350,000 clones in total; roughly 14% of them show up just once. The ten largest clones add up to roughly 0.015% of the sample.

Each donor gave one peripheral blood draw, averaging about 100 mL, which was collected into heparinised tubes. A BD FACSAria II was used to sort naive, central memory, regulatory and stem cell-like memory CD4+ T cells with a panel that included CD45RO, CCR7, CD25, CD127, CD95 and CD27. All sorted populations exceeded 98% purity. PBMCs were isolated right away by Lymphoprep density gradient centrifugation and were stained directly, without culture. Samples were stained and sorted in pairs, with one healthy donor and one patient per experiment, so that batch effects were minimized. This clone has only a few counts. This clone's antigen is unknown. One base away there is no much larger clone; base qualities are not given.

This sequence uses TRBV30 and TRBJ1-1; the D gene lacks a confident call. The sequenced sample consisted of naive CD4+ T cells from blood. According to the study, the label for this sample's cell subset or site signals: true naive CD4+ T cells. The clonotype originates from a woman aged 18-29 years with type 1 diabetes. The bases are TGTGCCTGGAGTGTACGGAGGAACACTGAAGCTTTCTTT. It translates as CAWSVRRNTEAFF.